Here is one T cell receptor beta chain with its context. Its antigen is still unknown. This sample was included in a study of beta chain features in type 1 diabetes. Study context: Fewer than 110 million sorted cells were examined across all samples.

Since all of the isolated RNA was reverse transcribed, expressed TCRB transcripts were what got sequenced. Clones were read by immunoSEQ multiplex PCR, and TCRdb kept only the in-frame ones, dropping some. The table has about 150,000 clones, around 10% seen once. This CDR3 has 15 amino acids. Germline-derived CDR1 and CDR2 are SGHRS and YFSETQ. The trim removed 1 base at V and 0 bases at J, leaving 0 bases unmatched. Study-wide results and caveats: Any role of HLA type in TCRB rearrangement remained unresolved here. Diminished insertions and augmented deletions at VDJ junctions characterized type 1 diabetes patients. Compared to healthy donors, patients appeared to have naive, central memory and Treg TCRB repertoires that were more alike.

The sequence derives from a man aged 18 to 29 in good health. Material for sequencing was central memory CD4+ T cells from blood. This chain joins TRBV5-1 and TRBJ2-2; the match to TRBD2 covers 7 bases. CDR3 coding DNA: TGCGCCAGCAGCTTGCGGGAGGCGAACACCGGGGAGCTGTTTTTT. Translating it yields CASSLREANTGELFF.